Listed below are T cell receptor beta chains from one sample, sequenced in a study of cytomegalovirus exposure and HLA in healthy donors. TCRdb's table, derived via immunoSEQ multiplex PCR, lists solely in-frame clones and lacks some. The data show 29,000 or so clones, and the top ten clones hold roughly 0.74%. Material for sequencing was PBMCs. Every receptor here comes from a man aged 25 to 40 in good health and CMV-seronegative. Each CDR3 is given with its conserved first and last residue.

>TRBJ1-2|TRBV29-1
CSVTGNYGYTF
>TRBJ2-1|TRBV5-1
CASSVTPTPGTGGNEQFF
>TRBJ2-1|TRBV18
CASSPRLAGRNEQFF
>TRBJ2-2|TRBV29-1
CSVAGFLRGTGELFF
>TRBJ2-7|TRBV5-5
CASSRQGTYEQYF
>TRBJ1-2|TRBV6-5
CASSLRGHAYGYTF
>TRBJ1-1|TRBV9
CASSAQGAGTEAFF
>TRBJ2-7|TRBV6-5
CASSYRGWAYEQYF
>TRBJ1-2|TRBV27
CASRLQTGDHASNYGYTF
>TRBJ1-2|TRBV18
CASSPRDSYGYTF
>TRBJ1-5|TRBV6-5
CASSYSKGQPQHF
>TRBJ2-5|TRBV7-9
CASSLNGGETQYF
>TRBJ1-2|TRBV7-2
CASNLVARSYGYTF
>TRBJ2-7|TRBV18
CASSPADRAGYEQYF
>TRBJ1-2|TRBV27
CASSLGGRGGYTF
>TRBJ2-7|TRBV28
CASGQVYYEQYF
>TRBJ2-1|TRBV28
CASSRYRVSYNEQFF
>TRBJ2-7|TRBV18
CASSPGAGENEQYF
>TRBJ2-3|TRBV7-8
CASSLKRPWDRKQGADTDTQYF
>TRBJ1-2|TRBV6-5
CASSYLYSGYGYTF
>TRBJ1-1|TRBV5-1
CASSYRTGRNTEAFF
>TRBJ2-3|TRBV2
CASSPRPDTQYF
>TRBJ1-1|TRBV10-3
CATQGARGNTEAFF
>TRBJ1-2|TRBV27
CATSHSGLANYGYTF
>TRBJ2-7|TRBV6-1
CASSERQGGSYEQYF
>TRBJ2-5|TRBV28
CASSPGLAVGTQYF
>TRBJ2-5|TRBV4-2
CASSQGGSSGQETQYF
>TRBJ2-7|TRBV28
CASSLFRGGINEQYF
>TRBJ1-2|TRBV7-2
CASSPSRTANYGYTF
>TRBJ2-7|TRBV7-2
CASSLAASSQYEQYF
>TRBJ2-6|TRBV28
CASSSTGTGANVLTF
>TRBJ2-7|TRBV18
CASSPSSGMLGGYEQYF
>TRBJ1-1|TRBV7-6
CASSLARGMNTEAFF
>TRBJ2-7|TRBV7-9
CASSLAGSRAYEQYF
>TRBJ2-7|TRBV6-1
CASSNLQALGQYF
>TRBJ1-1|TRBV28
CASSTWDSATEAFF
>TRBJ2-3|TRBV29-1
CSGGQGEPSTQYF
>TRBJ1-5|TRBV18
CASSTGGDLFQPQHF
>TRBJ2-2|TRBV5-8
CASSLAGTAFDPGELFF
>TRBJ2-5|TRBV12-5
CASGFSGLAGVRGETQYF
>-|TRBV5-6
CASSPGTSGGYEQYF